These T cell receptor beta chains were read from a single sample in a study of cytomegalovirus exposure and HLA in healthy donors. Clones were sequenced by immunoSEQ multiplex PCR, and TCRdb holds only the in-frame ones, with some missing. The table includes 150,000 to 200,000 clones, approximately 71% detected once. The material sequenced was PBMCs. The source of these receptors is a girl aged 5-17 years in good health and CMV-seronegative. The CDR3 runs from the conserved cysteine through the conserved F or W. A D gene is named only where the DNA matches it firmly. Clone size is shown for a subset of rows, as once, few, many or a class of expanded clone.

size,D,V,J,DNA,CDR3
.,.,TRBV10-3,TRBJ2-7,TGTGCCATCAGTGAAGGCCAGGGGACCAACGAGCAGTACTTC,CAISEGQGTNEQYF
few,TRBD1,TRBV5-4,TRBJ1-6,TGTGCCAGCAGCCCCCCGGGACAGGGCTTTATGGGTTCACCCCTCCACTTT,CASSPPGQGFMGSPLHF
.,TRBD1,TRBV7-9,TRBJ2-5,TGTGCCAGCAGCCAGACAGGGGTTGAGACCCAGTACTTC,CASSQTGVETQYF
.,TRBD1,TRBV5-6,TRBJ1-5,TGTGCCAGCAGCTTGAGGACAGGGGCGTTCATAAATCAGCCCCAGCATTTT,CASSLRTGAFINQPQHF
few,TRBD2,TRBV18,TRBJ2-3,TGTGCCAGCTCACAGGGACTAGCGGACCCCACAGATACGCAGTATTTT,CASSQGLADPTDTQYF
.,.,TRBV5-1,TRBJ2-7,TGCGCCAGCAGCTTGGCCGGGGCAGGGGTTGGCGAGCAGTACTTC,CASSLAGAGVGEQYF
.,.,TRBV29-1,TRBJ2-5,TGCAGCGTTGAGAACAGTCAAGAGACCCAGTACTTC,CSVENSQETQYF
few,.,TRBV19,TRBJ1-5,TGTGCCAGTAGTACCTTGCCAGAAAATCAGCCCCAGCATTTT,CASSTLPENQPQHF
.,TRBD1,TRBV6-5,TRBJ2-7,TGTGCCAGCAGACCTTCCGGGACAGCCTACGAGCAGTACTTC,CASRPSGTAYEQYF
once,.,TRBV27,TRBJ2-7,TGTGCCAGCAGTTTTATTTCGGCGGCAGACGACGAGCAGTACTTC,CASSFISAADDEQYF
.,TRBD1,TRBV5-8,TRBJ2-2,TGTGCCAGCAGCTTGACAGGGGCCCTGAACACCGGGGAGCTGTTTTTT,CASSLTGALNTGELFF
once,TRBD1,TRBV19,TRBJ1-5,TGTGCCAGTGTTGACAGGGTGAACCAGCCCCAGCATTTT,CASVDRVNQPQHF
few,.,TRBV6-5,TRBJ1-1,TGTGCCAGCAGTCAGAGGGTTACCACTGAAGCTTTCTTT,CASSQRVTTEAFF
.,TRBD1,TRBV5-1,TRBJ2-7,TGCGCCAGCAGCAGGGGACAGGGTCCCTACGAGCAGTACTTC,CASSRGQGPYEQYF
.,TRBD1,TRBV7-6,TRBJ1-2,TGTGCCAGCAGCCTCAGGGTGGACAGGGTACCCGGCTATGGCTACACCTTC,CASSLRVDRVPGYGYTF
.,TRBD1,TRBV19,TRBJ2-5,TGTGCCAGTTCAAGGGGACTCCGACAGGGGGCTGGGGAGACCCAGTACTTC,CASSRGLRQGAGETQYF
.,TRBD2,TRBV5-1,TRBJ2-5,TGCGCCAGCAGCCTAGCGGGGGGGCCCCCAGAGACCCAGTACTTC,CASSLAGGPPETQYF